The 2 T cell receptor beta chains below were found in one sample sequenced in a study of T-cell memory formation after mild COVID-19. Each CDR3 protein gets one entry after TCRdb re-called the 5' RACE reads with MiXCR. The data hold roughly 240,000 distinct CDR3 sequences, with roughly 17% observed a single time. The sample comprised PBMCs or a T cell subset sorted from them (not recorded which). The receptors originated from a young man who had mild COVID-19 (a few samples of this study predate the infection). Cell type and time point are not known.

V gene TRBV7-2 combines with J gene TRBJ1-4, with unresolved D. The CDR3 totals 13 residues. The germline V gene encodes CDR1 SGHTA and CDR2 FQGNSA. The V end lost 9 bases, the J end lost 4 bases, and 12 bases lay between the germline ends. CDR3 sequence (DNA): TGTGCCAGTAGTTGGTTCCGTAATGAAAAACTGTTTTTT. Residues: CASSWFRNEKLFF.

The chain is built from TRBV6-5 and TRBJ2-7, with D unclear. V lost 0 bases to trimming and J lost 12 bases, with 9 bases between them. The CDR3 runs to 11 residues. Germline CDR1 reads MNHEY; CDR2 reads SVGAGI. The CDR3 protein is CASSYSRLRYF. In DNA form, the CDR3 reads TGTGCCAGCAGTTACTCGAGACTCCGGTACTTC.